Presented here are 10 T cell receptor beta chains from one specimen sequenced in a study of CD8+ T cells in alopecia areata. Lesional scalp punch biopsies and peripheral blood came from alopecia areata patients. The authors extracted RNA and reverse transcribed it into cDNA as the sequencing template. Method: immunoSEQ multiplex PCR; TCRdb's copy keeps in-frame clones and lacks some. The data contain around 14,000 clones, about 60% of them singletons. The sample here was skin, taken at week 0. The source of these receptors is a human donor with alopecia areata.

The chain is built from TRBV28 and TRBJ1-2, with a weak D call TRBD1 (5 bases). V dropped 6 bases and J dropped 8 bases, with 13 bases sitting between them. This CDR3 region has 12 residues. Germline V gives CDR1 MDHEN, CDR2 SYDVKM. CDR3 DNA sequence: TGTGCCAGCAGCTACCGCGGGACCGGCTACACCTTC. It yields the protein CASSYRGTGYTF.

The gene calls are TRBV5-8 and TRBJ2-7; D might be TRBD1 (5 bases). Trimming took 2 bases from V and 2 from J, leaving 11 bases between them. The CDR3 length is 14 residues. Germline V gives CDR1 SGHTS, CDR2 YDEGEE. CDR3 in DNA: TGTGCCAGCAGCTTAGGTGCAGGGACCTACGAGCAGTACTTC. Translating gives CASSLGAGTYEQYF.

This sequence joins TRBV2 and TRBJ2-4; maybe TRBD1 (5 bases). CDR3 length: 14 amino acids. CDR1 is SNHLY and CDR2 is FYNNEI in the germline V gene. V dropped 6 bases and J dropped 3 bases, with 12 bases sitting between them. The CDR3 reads CASRDSVGKNIQYF. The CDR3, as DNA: TGTGCCAGCAGAGACAGTGTAGGCAAAAACATTCAGTACTTC.

For the CDR3, the DNA is TGTGCCAGCAGTCGGACAGTCCAGGGAAACACCATATATTTT. Translating it yields CASSRTVQGNTIYF. The chain has TRBV6-6 and TRBJ1-3; tentative D call: TRBD1 (6 bases). The CDR3 is made up of 14 amino acids. V was shortened by 5 bases and J by 4 bases, with 12 bases between the two germline ends. Germline V lookup: CDR1 MNHNY, CDR2 SVGAGI (reference sequence).

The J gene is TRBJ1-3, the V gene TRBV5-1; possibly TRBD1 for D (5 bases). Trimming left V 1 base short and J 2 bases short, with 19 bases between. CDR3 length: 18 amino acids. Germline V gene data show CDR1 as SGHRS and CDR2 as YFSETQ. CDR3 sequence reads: CASSLSGTPTVPGNTIYF. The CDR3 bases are TGCGCCAGCAGCTTGTCTGGGACTCCGACCGTCCCTGGAAACACCATATATTTT.

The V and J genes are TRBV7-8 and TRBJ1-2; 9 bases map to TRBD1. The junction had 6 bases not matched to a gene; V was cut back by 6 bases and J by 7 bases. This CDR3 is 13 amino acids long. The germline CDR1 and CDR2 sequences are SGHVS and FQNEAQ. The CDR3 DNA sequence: TGTGCCAGCAGACTTACAGGGGGCGGTGGCTACACCTTC. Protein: CASRLTGGGGYTF.

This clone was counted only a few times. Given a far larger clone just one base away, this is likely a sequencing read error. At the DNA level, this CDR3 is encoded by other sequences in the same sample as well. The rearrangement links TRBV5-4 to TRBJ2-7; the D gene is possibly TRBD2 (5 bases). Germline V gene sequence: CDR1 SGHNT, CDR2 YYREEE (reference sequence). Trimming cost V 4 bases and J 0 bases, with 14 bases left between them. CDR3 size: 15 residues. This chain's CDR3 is CASSPSVGSSYEQYF. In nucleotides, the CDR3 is TGTGCCAGCAGCCCCTCCGTGGGGAGCTCCTACGAGCAGTACTTC.

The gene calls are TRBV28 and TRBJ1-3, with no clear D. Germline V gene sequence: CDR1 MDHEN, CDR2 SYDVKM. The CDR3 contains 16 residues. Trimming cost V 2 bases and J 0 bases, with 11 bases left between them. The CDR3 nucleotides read TGTGCCAGCAGTTTAAGAAAGTTTCTCTCTGGAAACACCATATATTTT. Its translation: CASSLRKFLSGNTIYF. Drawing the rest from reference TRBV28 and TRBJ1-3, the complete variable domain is DVKVTQSSRYLVKRTGEKVFLECVQDMDHENMFWYRQDPGLGLRLIYFSYDVKMKEKGDIPEGYSVSREKKERFSLILESASTNQTSMYLCASSLRKFLSGNTIYFGEGSWLTVV.

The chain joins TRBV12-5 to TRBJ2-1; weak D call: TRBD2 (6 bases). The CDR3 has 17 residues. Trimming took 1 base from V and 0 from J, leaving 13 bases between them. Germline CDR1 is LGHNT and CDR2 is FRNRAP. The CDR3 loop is CASGLGRDSSSYNEQFF. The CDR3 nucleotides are TGTGCTAGTGGTTTGGGCCGGGACTCCTCCTCCTACAATGAGCAGTTCTTC.

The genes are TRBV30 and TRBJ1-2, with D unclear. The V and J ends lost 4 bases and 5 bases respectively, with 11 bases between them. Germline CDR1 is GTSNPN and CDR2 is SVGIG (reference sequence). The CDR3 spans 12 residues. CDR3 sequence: CAWTVSAYGYTF. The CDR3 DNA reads TGTGCCTGGACAGTCTCGGCATATGGCTACACCTTC.